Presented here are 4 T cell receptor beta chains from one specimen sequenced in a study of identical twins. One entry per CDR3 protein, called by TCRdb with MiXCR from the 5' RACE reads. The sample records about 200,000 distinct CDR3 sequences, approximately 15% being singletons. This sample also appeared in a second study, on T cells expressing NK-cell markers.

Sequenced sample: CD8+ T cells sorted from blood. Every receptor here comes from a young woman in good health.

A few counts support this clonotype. CDR3 DNA sequence: TGTGCCAGCACCGGGACTCCCCTAAGCTCCTACAATGAGCAGTTCTTC. The encoded protein is CASTGTPLSSYNEQFF. The chain has TRBV9 and TRBJ2-1; a possible D gene is TRBD2 (6 bases). Trimming pared 6 bases from V and 0 bases from J, leaving 16 bases between. The length of the CDR3 is 16 residues. Germline V gene sequence: CDR1 SGDLS, CDR2 YYNGEE. The full variable domain, with the rest looked up from reference TRBV9 and TRBJ2-1, is DSGVTQTPKHLITATGQRVTLRCSPRSGDLSVYWYQQSLDQGLQFLIQYYNGEERAKGNILERFSAQQFPDLHSELNLSSLELGDSALYFCASTGTPLSSYNEQFFGPGTRLTVL.

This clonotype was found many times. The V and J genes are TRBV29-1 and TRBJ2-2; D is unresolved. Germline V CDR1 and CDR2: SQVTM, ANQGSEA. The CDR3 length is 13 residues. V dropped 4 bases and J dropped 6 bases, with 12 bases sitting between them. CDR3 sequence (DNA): TGCAGCGTTGCCCTGACTGGGGCCGGGGAGCTGTTTTTT. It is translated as CSVALTGAGELFF.

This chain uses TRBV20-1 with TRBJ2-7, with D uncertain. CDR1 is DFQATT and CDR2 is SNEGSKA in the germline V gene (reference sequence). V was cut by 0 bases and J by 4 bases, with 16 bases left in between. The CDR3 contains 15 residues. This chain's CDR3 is CSARESLTLTYEQYF. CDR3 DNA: TGCAGTGCTAGAGAATCCCTAACTCTCACGTACGAGCAGTACTTC.

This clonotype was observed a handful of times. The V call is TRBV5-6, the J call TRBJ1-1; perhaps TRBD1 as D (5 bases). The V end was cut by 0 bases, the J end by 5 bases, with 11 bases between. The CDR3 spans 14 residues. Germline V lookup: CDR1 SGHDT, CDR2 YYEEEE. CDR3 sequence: CASSLGSGFTEAFF. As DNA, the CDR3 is TGTGCCAGCAGCTTGGGGTCAGGGTTTACTGAAGCTTTCTTT. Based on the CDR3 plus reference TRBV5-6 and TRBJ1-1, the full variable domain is DAGVTQSPTHLIKTRGQQVTLRCSPKSGHDTVSWYQQALGQGPQFIFQYYEEEERQRGNFPDRFSGHQFPNYSSELNVNALLLGDSALYLCASSLGSGFTEAFFGQGTRLTVV.